Below, 17 T cell receptor beta chains from the same sample are listed, as sequenced in a study of cytomegalovirus exposure and HLA in healthy donors (dated by TCRdb to about 2017). Preparation of the library involved the immunoSEQ multiplex PCR assay. The multiplex PCR relied on a mix of 60 forward primers for TCR Vbeta segments and 13 reverse primers for TCR Jbeta segments. What TCRdb holds here is the immuneACCESS table cut down to in-frame rearrangements. Part of the clones is not present; checked against another copy, under half of the missing clones reflect an unresolved V gene, and the others are unexplained. For this sample the table gives approximately 140,000 clones, of which 73% were detected only once. 1% to 1.5% of the sample comes from the top ten. The source material was PBMCs. The receptors were sampled from a middle-aged woman in good health and CMV-seronegative.

This sequence joins TRBV7-2 and TRBJ2-7, with 8 bases lining up with TRBD1. Per the germline V gene, CDR1 is SGHTA and CDR2 is FQGNSA. The junction had 6 bases not matched to a gene; V was cut back by 5 bases and J by 3 bases. The length of the CDR3 is 14 residues. This CDR3 reads CASSPRQGFYEQYF. The CDR3 DNA reads TGTGCCAGCAGCCCCCGACAGGGGTTCTACGAGCAGTACTTC. Supplemented by reference TRBV7-2 and TRBJ2-7, the full variable domain reads GAGVSQSPSNKVTEKGKDVELRCDPISGHTALYWYRQSLGQGLEFLIYFQGNSAPDKSGLPSDRFSAERTGGSVSTLTIQRTQQEDSAVYLCASSPRQGFYEQYFGPGTRLTVT.

The gene calls are TRBV4-3 and TRBJ1-1, with a possible D match to TRBD1 (5 bases). This CDR3 comprises 15 residues. Germline V gene data show CDR1 as LGHNA and CDR2 as YSLEER. The germline V and J ends were trimmed by 0 bases and 0 bases, with 8 bases remaining between them. The chain's CDR3 is CASSQEFRVNTEAFF. CDR3 DNA sequence: TGCGCCAGCAGCCAAGAGTTCAGGGTGAACACTGAAGCTTTCTTT.

The chain has TRBV7-9 and TRBJ2-1; TRBD1 is a possible D gene (6 bases). The CDR3 has 11 amino acids. Germline V gene data show CDR1 as SEHNR and CDR2 as FQNEAQ (reference sequence). Deletions cut 3 bases from V and 14 bases from J, with 11 bases between. CDR3 DNA: TGTGCCAGCAGCTTCCGGGACACAGAGTTCTTC. Translated: CASSFRDTEFF.

V is TRBV7-2 and J is TRBJ2-5; 8 nucleotides match TRBD1. The V gene's germline CDR1 is SGHTA and CDR2 FQGNSA. The CDR3 loop spans 16 amino acids. V lost 1 base to trimming and J lost 5 bases; unmatched junction nucleotides: 9. The CDR3 loop reads CASSLGRGREWETQYF. Written as DNA, the CDR3 is TGTGCCAGCAGCTTAGGCAGGGGGCGCGAATGGGAGACCCAGTACTTC.

This sequence joins TRBV28 and TRBJ1-5; no definite D call. Trimming took 6 bases from V and 2 from J, leaving 17 bases between them. Germline V gene data show CDR1 as MDHEN and CDR2 as SYDVKM. CDR3 length equals 16 residues. The CDR3 here is CASRPQGGGGNQPQHF. In DNA form, the CDR3 reads TGTGCCAGCAGGCCACAAGGCGGCGGCGGCAATCAGCCCCAGCATTTT.

V gene TRBV4-2 combines with J gene TRBJ1-6; 8 bases line up with TRBD1. Germline loops: CDR1 LGHNA, CDR2 YNFKEQ. V shed 0 bases, J shed 9 bases, and the junction held 7 bases outside the gene matches. The CDR3 has 16 amino acids. The DNA for the CDR3 is TGTGCCAGCAGCCAAGACGGCGGAGACAGGGGTTCACCCCTCCACTTT. Its translation is CASSQDGGDRGSPLHF.

The J gene is TRBJ1-4, the V gene TRBV5-1, with D perhaps matching TRBD1 (5 bases). CDR3 length: 17 amino acids. Germline V CDR1 and CDR2: SGHRS, YFSETQ. The V and J ends lost 0 bases and 0 bases respectively, with 12 bases between them. Here the CDR3 DNA reads TGCGCCAGCAGCTTGGCCAGGGATCGTGCAACTAATGAAAAACTGTTTTTT. Its protein product is CASSLARDRATNEKLFF.

V gene TRBV4-1 combines with J gene TRBJ2-1; TRBD1 aligns across 12 bases. This CDR3 is 16 amino acids long. Trimming removed 4 bases from V and 9 bases from J; junction bases left unmatched: 10. Per germline, CDR1 MGHRA and CDR2 YSYEKL. This CDR3 is CASSPFRDRGLGEQFF. The CDR3 DNA reads TGCGCCAGCAGCCCCTTCCGGGACAGGGGGCTAGGTGAGCAGTTCTTC.

V is TRBV15 and J is TRBJ2-5; 7 bases are a match to TRBD1. TRBJ2-7 explains the end of the DNA better; the J call may be wrong. Germline values: CDR1 LNHNV, CDR2 YYDKDF (reference sequence). The CDR3 runs to 15 residues. The CDR3 region is CATSRGAQGWYEQYF. The CDR3 DNA sequence: TGTGCCACCAGCAGAGGCGCACAGGGGTGGTACGAGCAGTACTTC.

The V gene is TRBV27, the J gene TRBJ2-7; a possible D gene is TRBD1 (6 bases). CDR3 size: 14 residues. Trimming took off 6 bases at V and 2 bases at J, with 14 bases between the two ends. Germline V gene data show CDR1 as MNHEY and CDR2 as SMNVEV (reference sequence). Here the CDR3 DNA reads TGTGCCAGCAGCGCTGGACAGAGTACCTACGAGCAGTACTTC. Translating gives CASSAGQSTYEQYF.

The chain recombines TRBV7-9 with TRBJ1-2; 7 positions agree with TRBD1. Trimming took 5 bases from V and 6 from J; bases not matched to a gene: 12. Germline CDR1 SEHNR, CDR2 FQNEAQ (reference sequence). The CDR3 extends over 15 amino acids. In nucleotides, the CDR3 is TGTGCCAGCAGCACCGAGGAGGGGGCTGTTGATGGCTACACCTTC. Encoded protein: CASSTEEGAVDGYTF.

The rearrangement uses TRBV6-5 and TRBJ1-5; D not certain. The CDR3 length is 15 residues. From germline, CDR1 is MNHEY and CDR2 SVGAGI. The V end lost 4 bases, the J end lost 2 bases, and 12 bases lay between the germline ends. In DNA form, the CDR3 reads TGTGCCAGCAGTTTCGCCGCCAGCGGCAATCAGCCCCAGCATTTT. Its protein is CASSFAASGNQPQHF.

This clone appeared a single time. The chain links TRBV18 to TRBJ1-3, with D possibly being TRBD1 (5 bases). Trimming shortened V by 11 bases and J by 0 bases, and 17 bases separated the two germline ends. This CDR3 has 15 amino acids. Germline V CDR1 and CDR2: KGHSH, LQKENI. This CDR3 reads CASHRGTSSGNTIYF. CDR3 sequence (DNA): TGTGCCTCCCACCGGGGGACCAGCTCTGGAAACACCATATATTTT.

The chain links TRBV29-1 to TRBJ1-1; D possibly corresponds to TRBD1 (6 bases). The germline CDR1 and CDR2 sequences are SQVTM and ANQGSEA. V was pared by 7 bases and J by 2 bases, with 14 bases between. The CDR3 has 13 amino acids. The CDR3 nucleotides read TGCAGCGCTGCCTGGACAGACAACACTGAAGCTTTCTTT. Amino acid sequence: CSAAWTDNTEAFF.

V and J are TRBV7-7 and TRBJ2-7; the match to TRBD2 covers 13 bases. The CDR3 has 20 residues. CDR1 and CDR2 (germline): SSHAT, FNYEAQ (reference sequence). In DNA form, the CDR3 reads TGTGCTAGCAGCCCTCCTTACACCCCCGGGACTAGCGGGGAACCCTACGAGCAGTACGTC. It codes for CASSPPYTPGTSGEPYEQYV.

The gene calls are TRBV19 and TRBJ1-6; maybe TRBD1 (5 bases). V lost 4 bases to trimming and J lost 9 bases, with 16 bases between them. The CDR3 has 15 amino acids. The germline CDR1 and CDR2 sequences are LNHDA and SQIVND (reference sequence). The CDR3, as DNA: TGTGCCAGTAGTACCCTCGGGCAGGGTGGTTCACCCCTCCACTTT. The encoded protein is CASSTLGQGGSPLHF.

This chain links TRBV19 with TRBJ1-2; 9 bases fit TRBD1. The CDR3 runs to 15 residues. Germline assignment: CDR1 LNHDA and CDR2 SQIVND (reference sequence). V trimming: 3 bases; J trimming: 6 bases; junction bases outside the gene matches: 8. In DNA form, the CDR3 reads TGTGCCAGTAGTATTGAGTCGCGGGACAGGGATGGCTACACCTTC. It yields the protein CASSIESRDRDGYTF.